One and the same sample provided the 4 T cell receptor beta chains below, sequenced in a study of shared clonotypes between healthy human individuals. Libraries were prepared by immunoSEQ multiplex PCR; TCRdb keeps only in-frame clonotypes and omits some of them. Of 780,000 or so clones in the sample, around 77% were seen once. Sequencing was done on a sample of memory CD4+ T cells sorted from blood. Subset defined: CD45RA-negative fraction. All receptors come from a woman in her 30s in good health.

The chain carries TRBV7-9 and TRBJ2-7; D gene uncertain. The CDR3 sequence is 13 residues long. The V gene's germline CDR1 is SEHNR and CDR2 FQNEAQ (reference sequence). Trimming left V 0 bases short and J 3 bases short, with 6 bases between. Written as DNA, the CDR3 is TGTGCCAGCAGCTTAGCTGGGCTCTACGAGCAGTACTTC. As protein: CASSLAGLYEQYF.

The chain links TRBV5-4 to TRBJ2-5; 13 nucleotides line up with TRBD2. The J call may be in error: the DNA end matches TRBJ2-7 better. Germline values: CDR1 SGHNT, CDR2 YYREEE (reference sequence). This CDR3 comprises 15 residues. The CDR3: CASSPGTSGVYEQYF. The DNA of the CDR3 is TGTGCCAGCAGCCCGGGGACTAGCGGGGTCTACGAGCAGTACTTC.

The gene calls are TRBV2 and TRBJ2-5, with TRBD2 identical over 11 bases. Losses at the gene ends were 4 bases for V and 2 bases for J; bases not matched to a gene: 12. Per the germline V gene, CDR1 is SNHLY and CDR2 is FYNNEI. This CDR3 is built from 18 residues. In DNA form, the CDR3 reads TGTGCCAGCAGTGTCAAACTCCACTTAGCGGGAGGGCAAGAGACCCAGTACTTC. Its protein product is CASSVKLHLAGGQETQYF.

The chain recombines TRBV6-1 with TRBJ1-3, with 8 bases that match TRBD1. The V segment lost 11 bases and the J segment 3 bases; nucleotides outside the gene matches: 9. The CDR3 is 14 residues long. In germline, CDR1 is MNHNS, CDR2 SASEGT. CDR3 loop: CAAKDRGFGNTIYF. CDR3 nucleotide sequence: TGTGCCGCCAAAGACAGGGGATTTGGAAACACCATATATTTT.